The 27 T cell receptor beta chains below were found in one sample sequenced in a study of T cells in Graves' hyperthyroidism and ophthalmopathy. Regions amplified from RNA transcripts were the TCR beta CDR3 regions. HTBI primers were the set used in a first-round RT-PCR of the TCR CDR3. TCRdb re-derived calls from the multiplex PCR reads in MiXCR, one entry per CDR3 protein. The table includes approximately 95,000 distinct CDR3 sequences, roughly 40% detected once. The sample was peripheral blood or thyroid tissue (not recorded which). The source is a woman aged 25 to 39 with Graves' hyperthyroidism.

This clonotype was observed many times. The chain uses TRBV20-1 and TRBJ2-7; no reliable D call. The germline V gene has CDR1 DFQATT and CDR2 SNEGSKA (reference sequence). V lost 6 bases, J lost 6 bases, and 15 bases lay in between. The CDR3 has 12 residues. The CDR3 reads CSAQNLVREQYF. CDR3 DNA sequence: TGCAGTGCCCAAAACTTGGTTCGCGAGCAGTACTTC.

Details on this clonotype: At one end the junction does not follow the germline gene, possibly because of a read error. The J gene is TRBJ2-2, the V gene TRBV6-6; perhaps TRBD2 as D (7 bases). The CDR3 contains 14 residues. CDR1 and CDR2 (germline): MNHNY, SVGAGI (reference sequence). The CDR3 nucleotides are TGTGCCAGCAGGAACACGGGGGGCACCGGGGAGCTGTCTTGG. It codes for CASRNTGGTGELSW.

The V and J genes are TRBV7-9 and TRBJ2-2; 7 bases fit TRBD2. J was trimmed by 2 bases and V by 8 bases; bases with no gene match: 5. Germline loops: CDR1 SEHNR, CDR2 FQNEAQ (reference sequence). This CDR3 comprises 14 residues. CDR3 bases: TGTGCCAGCCCCGGGAGGAGAAACACCGGGGAGCTGTTTTTT. Translated, it gives CASPGRRNTGELFF.

This clonotype was counted a single time. One end of the junction varies from germline; a read error may be responsible. This rearrangement joins TRBV7-8 to TRBJ2-3, with 7 bases aligning to TRBD2. The CDR3 consists of 16 residues. CDR1 is SGHVS and CDR2 is FQNEAQ in the germline V gene. The CDR3 DNA sequence: TGTGCCAGCAGTTTAGGGCCCAGCGGGATCCACGGTACGCAGTATTTT. This encodes CASSLGPSGIHGTQYF.

This clonotype was seen at least ten times. The CDR3 DNA is TGTGCCAGCAGTTTTGCAGGGGCTGGGGCCAACGTCCTGACTTTC. Protein product: CASSFAGAGANVLTF. The gene calls are TRBV2 and TRBJ2-6; weak D call: TRBD1 (6 bases). Germline assignment: CDR1 SNHLY and CDR2 FYNNEI. The CDR3 is made up of 15 amino acids. V was cut by 5 bases and J by 2 bases, with 10 bases left in between. Full variable domain (missing parts from reference TRBV2 and TRBJ2-6): EPEVTQTPSHQVTQMGQEVILRCVPISNHLYFYWYRQILGQKVEFLVSFYNNEISEKSEIFDDQFSVERPDGSNFTLKIRSTKLEDSAMYFCASSFAGAGANVLTFGAGSRLTVL.

This clonotype was found many times. The rearrangement uses TRBV7-3 and TRBJ1-2; D not certain. Germline assignment: CDR1 SGHTA and CDR2 FQGTGA. Trimming left V 4 bases short and J 5 bases short, with 11 bases between. The CDR3 is made up of 13 amino acids. The CDR3 DNA reads as TGTGCCAGCAGCTCCAAAGCTGGGTATGGCTACACCTTC. Protein product: CASSSKAGYGYTF.

CDR3 amino acids: CASSARKSGRPIYEQYF. CDR3 DNA: TGTGCCAGCAGTGCTAGAAAGAGCGGGAGGCCTATTTACGAGCAGTACTTC. The V and J genes are TRBV2 and TRBJ2-7; 9 bases align to TRBD2. The CDR3 spans 17 residues. V trimming: 4 bases; J trimming: 4 bases; junction bases outside the gene matches: 14. CDR1 and CDR2 (germline): SNHLY, FYNNEI.

The gene calls are TRBV7-2 and TRBJ1-6; 7 nucleotides line up with TRBD1. This CDR3 spans 14 amino acids. Germline trimming cut 0 bases from V and 10 bases from J; bases unmatched to any gene: 3. CDR1 SGHTA and CDR2 FQGNSA come from the germline V gene. The CDR3 here is CASSLAGGRSPLHF. The CDR3 DNA is TGTGCCAGCAGCTTAGCAGGGGGCCGATCACCCCTCCACTTT.

This sequence joins TRBV20-1 and TRBJ1-5; TRBD1 matches 7 bases. The V gene's germline CDR1 is DFQATT and CDR2 SNEGSKA (reference sequence). This CDR3 is built from 14 residues. Losses at the gene ends were 3 bases for V and 2 bases for J; bases not matched to a gene: 4. The CDR3 bases are TGCAGTGCTAGGTGGAGGGGGCGCAATCAGCCCCAGCATTTT. This sequence encodes CSARWRGRNQPQHF.

As regards this clonotype: One end of the junction fails to match germline, which may point to a read error. This sequence joins TRBV7-2 and TRBJ2-6; 8 nucleotides agree with TRBD1. The CDR3 extends over 12 amino acids. From germline, CDR1 is SGHTA and CDR2 FQGNSA. The CDR3, as DNA: TGTGCCAGCAGCTTAGACAGGGGGACTGAAGCTTTC. This gives the protein CASSLDRGTEAF.

This clonotype was detected many times. The CDR3 coding sequence is TGTGCCAGTACTCCGGGACTAGGAGGCTACGAGCAGTACTTC. Encoded protein: CASTPGLGGYEQYF. This sequence joins TRBV27 and TRBJ2-7; 8 nucleotides align to TRBD2. V trimming: 9 bases; J trimming: 3 bases; junction bases outside the gene matches: 10. CDR3 size: 14 residues. Looked up from germline, CDR1 is MNHEY and CDR2 is SMNVEV (reference sequence).

This clonotype was seen many times. This chain joins TRBV5-1 and TRBJ2-7, with 10 bases fitting TRBD2. The V gene's germline CDR1 is SGHRS and CDR2 YFSETQ. V trimming: 4 bases; J trimming: 1 base; junction bases outside the gene matches: 5. The CDR3 runs to 15 residues. DNA for the CDR3: TGCGCCAGCAGCCGCGGGACTAGCGAATCCTACGAGCAGTACTTC. Translated: CASSRGTSESYEQYF.

Of note for this clonotype: A much larger clone lies one base from this, so it may be a read error. It is likely a read error, because the conserved phenylalanine at the end of the CDR3 is missing. This chain joins TRBV28 and TRBJ1-5; D is uncertain. V was pared by 1 base and J by 3 bases, with 4 bases between. CDR1 is MDHEN and CDR2 is SYDVKM in the germline V gene. The CDR3 sequence is 13 residues long. CDR3 nucleotide sequence: TGTGCCAGCAGTTTATTCCCCAATCAGCCCCAGCATCTT. Its translation: CASSLFPNQPQHL.

CDR3 DNA sequence: TGTGCCAGCAGCCTCCCCCGGTGGACTAGCGGGAGGGCTGCCCAAGAGACCCAGTACTTC. Residues: CASSLPRWTSGRAAQETQYF. The chain uses TRBV7-2 and TRBJ2-5; TRBD2 matches 15 bases. This CDR3 has 20 amino acids. Germline V gives CDR1 SGHTA, CDR2 FQGNSA. V lost 5 bases, J lost 1 base, and 14 bases stayed unmatched.

This clonotype appeared many times. The J gene is TRBJ1-5, the V gene TRBV20-1; no firm D call. Trimming took off 0 bases at V and 3 bases at J, with 9 bases between the two ends. Per the germline V gene, CDR1 is DFQATT and CDR2 is SNEGSKA (reference sequence). There are 14 residues in the CDR3. The CDR3: CSARDGGTNQPQHF. For the CDR3, the DNA is TGCAGTGCTAGAGATGGAGGTACCAATCAGCCCCAGCATTTT.

The genes are TRBV10-3 and TRBJ2-2; TRBD1 matches 12 bases. This CDR3 has 14 residues. The junction had 1 base not matched to a gene; V was cut back by 9 bases and J by 2 bases. CDR1 is ENHRY and CDR2 is SYGVKD in the germline V gene. CDR3 amino acids: CAIGTGGNTGELFF. CDR3 bases: TGTGCCATTGGGACAGGGGGCAACACCGGGGAGCTGTTTTTT.

The rearrangement uses TRBV7-9 and TRBJ1-2, with 10 bases that match TRBD1. V was clipped by 6 bases and J by 8 bases; unmatched bases: 3. This CDR3 has 12 amino acids. The germline V gene has CDR1 SEHNR and CDR2 FQNEAQ (reference sequence). CDR3 in amino acids: CASSGQGGGYTF. The DNA of the CDR3 is TGTGCCAGCAGTGGACAGGGGGGAGGCTACACCTTC.

J is TRBJ1-6 and V is TRBV2; D perhaps matches TRBD1 (5 bases). Germline V lookup: CDR1 SNHLY, CDR2 FYNNEI. The CDR3 has 15 amino acids. Trimming stripped 4 bases from V and 7 bases from J, with 14 bases between. DNA of the CDR3: TGTGCCAGCAGTGTTGGGGGGGACGCCAATTCACCCCTCCACTTT. Protein product: CASSVGGDANSPLHF.

This clonotype has a count of ten or more. V and J are TRBV3-1 and TRBJ2-6; 7 bases line up with TRBD1. The CDR3 runs to 15 residues. V lost 6 bases, J lost 2 bases, and 4 bases stayed unmatched. Per the germline V gene, CDR1 is LGHDT and CDR2 is YNNKEL (reference sequence). This chain's CDR3 is CASRRQGTGANVLTF. The CDR3 DNA follows: TGTGCCAGCAGACGACAGGGAACTGGGGCCAACGTCCTGACTTTC.

This clonotype has a count of ten or more. The rearrangement joins TRBV10-3 to TRBJ2-7, with D hard to call. V gave up 2 bases and J gave up 5 bases, with 13 bases separating them. Germline lookup yields CDR1 ENHRY and CDR2 SYGVKD. This CDR3 has 14 residues. CDR3 nucleotide sequence: TGTGCCATCAGTGAGGACCAGAGTAACCACGAGCAGTACTTC. Encoded protein: CAISEDQSNHEQYF.

This clonotype came up a few times. The rearrangement joins TRBV11-2 to TRBJ2-3; D may correspond to TRBD1 or TRBD2 (5 bases each). V gave up 5 bases and J gave up 4 bases, with 10 bases separating them. CDR3 length equals 13 residues. CDR1 is SGHAT, CDR2 FQNNGV, per germline. The CDR3 is CASSPRGPDTQYF. Written as DNA, the CDR3 is TGTGCCAGCAGCCCCCGGGGCCCAGATACGCAGTATTTT. The full variable domain, in which reference TRBV11-2 and TRBJ2-3 provide the parts outside the CDR3, is EAGVAQSPRYKIIEKRQSVAFWCNPISGHATLYWYQQILGQGPKLLIQFQNNGVVDDSQLPKDRFSAERLKGVDSTLKIQPAKLEDSAVYLCASSPRGPDTQYFGPGTRLTVL.

There are a few counts of this clonotype. This may arise from a read error, as a much more abundant clone is one base away. The CDR3 does not end in the conserved phenylalanine or tryptophan, so this is likely a read error. CDR3 amino acids: CASSPGPRGAFL. The CDR3 nucleotides are TGTGCCAGCAGCCCCGGGCCCAGGGGAGCTTTCCTT. The rearrangement links TRBV11-1 to TRBJ1-1, with a possible D match to TRBD1 (6 bases). Germline V gene data show CDR1 as SGHAT and CDR2 as FQDESV (reference sequence). V was cut by 5 bases and J by 10 bases, with 14 bases left in between. The CDR3 runs 12 residues.

This clonotype was seen at least ten times. This rearrangement joins TRBV6-5 to TRBJ2-7, with D hard to call. This CDR3 comprises 14 residues. V shed 2 bases and J shed 2 bases, with 10 bases lying between them. Germline values: CDR1 MNHEY, CDR2 SVGAGI. The CDR3, as DNA: TGTGCCAGCAGTTACAGGCCGATCGCCTACGAGCAGTACTTC. Amino acid sequence: CASSYRPIAYEQYF.

This clonotype appeared a single time. A much more abundant neighbour one base away suggests this may be a read error. The V call is TRBV7-9, the J call TRBJ2-2, with a tentative D call TRBD2 (6 bases). The CDR3 has 14 amino acids. Germline CDR1 SEHNR, CDR2 FQNEAQ (reference sequence). The CDR3 reads CASSGWTLSGGLFF. CDR3 sequence (DNA): TGTGCCAGCAGCGGCTGGACTCTATCCGGGGGGCTGTTTTTT.

This clonotype appeared many times. This sequence joins TRBV28 and TRBJ1-5; D is uncertain. The CDR3 extends over 15 amino acids. The ends were cut back, 4 bases at V and 9 bases at J, with 19 bases in the middle. Germline CDR1 MDHEN, CDR2 SYDVKM. In DNA form, the CDR3 reads TGTGCCAGCAGTTACGCCCGGGCCGCGGGTGGGCCCCAGCATTTT. Translated: CASSYARAAGGPQHF.

This clonotype was seen ten or more times. This sequence joins TRBV9 and TRBJ1-3; perhaps TRBD1 as D (6 bases). The CDR3 totals 17 residues. CDR1 is SGDLS, CDR2 YYNGEE, per germline. Deletions cut 4 bases from V and 0 bases from J, with 17 bases between. CDR3: CASSPQGQFFSGNTIYF. The CDR3 DNA reads as TGTGCCAGCAGCCCCCAGGGACAATTTTTCTCTGGAAACACCATATATTTT.

Concerning this clonotype: This clone may be a read error of a much larger clone one base away. The rearrangement joins TRBV6-1 to TRBJ1-4; no clear D. CDR1 and CDR2 (germline): MNHNS, SASEGT. The CDR3 runs to 14 residues. The CDR3 region is CVSSLTPTNEKLFF. The CDR3 DNA sequence: TGTGTCAGCAGTTTGACACCAACTAATGAAAAACTGTTTTTT.